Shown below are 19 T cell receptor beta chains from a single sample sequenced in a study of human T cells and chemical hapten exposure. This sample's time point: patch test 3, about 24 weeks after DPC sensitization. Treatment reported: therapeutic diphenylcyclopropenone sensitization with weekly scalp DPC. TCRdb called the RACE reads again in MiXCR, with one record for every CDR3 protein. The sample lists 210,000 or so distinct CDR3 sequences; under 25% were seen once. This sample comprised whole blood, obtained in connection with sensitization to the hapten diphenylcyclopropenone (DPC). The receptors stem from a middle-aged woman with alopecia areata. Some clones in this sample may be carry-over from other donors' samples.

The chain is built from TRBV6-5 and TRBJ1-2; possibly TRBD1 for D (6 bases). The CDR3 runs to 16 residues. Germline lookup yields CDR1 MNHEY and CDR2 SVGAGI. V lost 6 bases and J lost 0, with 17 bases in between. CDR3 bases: TGTGCCAGCAGAGAAGGACAGCTCCTAGCTAACTATGGCTACACCTTC. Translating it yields CASREGQLLANYGYTF.

The CDR3 protein is CASIHRGSGANVLTF. DNA of the CDR3: TGTGCCAGCATTCATCGGGGGTCTGGGGCCAACGTCCTGACTTTC. This chain connects TRBV28 to TRBJ2-6; D possibly corresponds to TRBD2 (6 bases). Germline V gene lookup returns CDR1 MDHEN and CDR2 SYDVKM. The CDR3 is 15 residues long. Trimming left V 7 bases short and J 1 base short, with 11 bases between.

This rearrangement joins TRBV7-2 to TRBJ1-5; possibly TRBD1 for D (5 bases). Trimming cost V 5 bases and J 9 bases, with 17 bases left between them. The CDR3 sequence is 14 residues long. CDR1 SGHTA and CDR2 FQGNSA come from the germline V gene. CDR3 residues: CASSIDTLGAPQHF. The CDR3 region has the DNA TGTGCCAGCAGCATTGACACGTTAGGGGCGCCCCAGCATTTT.

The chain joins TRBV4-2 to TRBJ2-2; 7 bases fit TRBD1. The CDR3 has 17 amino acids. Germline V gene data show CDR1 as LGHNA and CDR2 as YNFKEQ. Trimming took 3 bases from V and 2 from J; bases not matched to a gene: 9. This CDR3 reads CASSQGPGTANTGELFF. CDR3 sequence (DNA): TGTGCCAGCAGCCAGGGCCCCGGGACAGCCAACACCGGGGAGCTGTTTTTT.

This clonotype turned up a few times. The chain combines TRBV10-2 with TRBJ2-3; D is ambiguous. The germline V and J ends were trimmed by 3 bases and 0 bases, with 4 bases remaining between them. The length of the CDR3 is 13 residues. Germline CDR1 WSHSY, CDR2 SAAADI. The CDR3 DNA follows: TGCGCCAGCAGTGACCCCAGCACAGATACGCAGTATTTT. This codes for CASSDPSTDTQYF.

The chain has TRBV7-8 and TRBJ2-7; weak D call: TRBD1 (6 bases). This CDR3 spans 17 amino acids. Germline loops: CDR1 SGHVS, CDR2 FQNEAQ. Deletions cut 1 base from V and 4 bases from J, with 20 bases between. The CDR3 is CASSLVGSGHRAYEQYF. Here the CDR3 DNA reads TGTGCCAGCAGCTTAGTGGGGTCGGGGCACAGGGCGTACGAGCAGTACTTC. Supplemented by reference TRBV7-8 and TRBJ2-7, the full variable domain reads GAGVSQSPRYKVAKRGQDVALRCDPISGHVSLFWYQQALGQGPEFLTYFQNEAQLDKSGLPSDRFFAERPEGSVSTLKIQRTQQEDSAVYLCASSLVGSGHRAYEQYFGPGTRLTVT.

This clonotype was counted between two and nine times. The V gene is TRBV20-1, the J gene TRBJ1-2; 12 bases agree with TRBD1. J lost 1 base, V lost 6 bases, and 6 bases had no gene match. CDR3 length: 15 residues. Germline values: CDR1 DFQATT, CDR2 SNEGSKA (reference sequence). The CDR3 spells CSAAGQGAVNYGYTF. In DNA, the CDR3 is TGCAGTGCCGCGGGACAGGGGGCAGTTAACTATGGCTACACCTTC.

The CDR3 coding sequence is TGTGCCATCAGTTATGACAGTAATTATGGCTACACCTTC. This gives the protein CAISYDSNYGYTF. The V gene is TRBV10-3, the J gene TRBJ1-2, with D possibly being TRBD1 (5 bases). V lost 5 bases and J lost 5, with 12 bases in between. The CDR3 spans 13 residues. Germline V gene lookup returns CDR1 ENHRY and CDR2 SYGVKD.

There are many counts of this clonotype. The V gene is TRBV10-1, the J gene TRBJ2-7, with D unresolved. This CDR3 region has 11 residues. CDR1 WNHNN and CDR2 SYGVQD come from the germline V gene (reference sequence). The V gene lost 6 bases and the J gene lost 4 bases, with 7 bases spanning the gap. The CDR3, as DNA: TGCGCCAGCAGCGAAAGATACGAGCAGTACTTC. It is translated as CASSERYEQYF.

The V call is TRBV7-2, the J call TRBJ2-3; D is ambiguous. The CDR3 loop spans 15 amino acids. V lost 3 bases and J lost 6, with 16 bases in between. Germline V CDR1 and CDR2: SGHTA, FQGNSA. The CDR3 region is CASSFSAYLPDTQYF. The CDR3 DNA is TGTGCCAGCAGCTTTTCTGCTTATTTACCGGATACGCAGTATTTT.

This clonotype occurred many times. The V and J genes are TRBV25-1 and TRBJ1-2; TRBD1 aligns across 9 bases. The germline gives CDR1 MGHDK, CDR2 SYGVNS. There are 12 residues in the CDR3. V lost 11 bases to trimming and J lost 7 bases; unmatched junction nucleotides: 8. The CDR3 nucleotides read TGTGCCTCACAACAGGGGGCGTTTGGCTACACCTTC. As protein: CASQQGAFGYTF.

CDR3 sequence reads: CASSPTARREQYF. The CDR3 nucleotides read TGTGCCAGCAGCCCGACAGCTAGGCGCGAGCAGTACTTC. This chain joins TRBV13 and TRBJ2-7; maybe TRBD1 (5 bases). CDR1 PRHDT and CDR2 FYEKMQ come from the germline V gene (reference sequence). There are 13 residues in the CDR3. Trimming took 5 bases from V and 6 from J, leaving 14 bases between them.

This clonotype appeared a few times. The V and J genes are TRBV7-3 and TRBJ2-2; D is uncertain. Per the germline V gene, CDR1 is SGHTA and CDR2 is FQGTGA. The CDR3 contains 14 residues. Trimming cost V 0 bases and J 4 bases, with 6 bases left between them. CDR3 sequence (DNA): TGTGCCAGCAGCTTAACGTCCGGCACCGGGGAGCTGTTTTTT. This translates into CASSLTSGTGELFF.

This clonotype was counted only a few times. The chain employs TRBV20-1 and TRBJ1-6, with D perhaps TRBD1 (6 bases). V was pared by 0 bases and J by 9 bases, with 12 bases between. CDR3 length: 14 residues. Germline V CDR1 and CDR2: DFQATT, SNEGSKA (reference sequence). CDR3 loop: CSARDRQESSPLHF. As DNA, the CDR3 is TGCAGTGCTAGAGATAGACAGGAGTCTTCACCCCTCCACTTT.

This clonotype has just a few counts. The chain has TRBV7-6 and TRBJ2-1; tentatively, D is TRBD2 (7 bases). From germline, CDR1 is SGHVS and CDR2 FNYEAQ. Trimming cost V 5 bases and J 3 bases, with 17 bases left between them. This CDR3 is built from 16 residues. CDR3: CASSPRSGGFYNEQFF. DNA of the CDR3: TGTGCCAGCAGCCCAAGGTCGGGGGGCTTCTACAATGAGCAGTTCTTC.

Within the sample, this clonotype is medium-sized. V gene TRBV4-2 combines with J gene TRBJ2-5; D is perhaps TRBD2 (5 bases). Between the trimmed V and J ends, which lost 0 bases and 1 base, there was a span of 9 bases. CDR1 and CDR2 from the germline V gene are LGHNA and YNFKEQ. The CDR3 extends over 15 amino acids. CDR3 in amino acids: CASSQDRGGQETQYF. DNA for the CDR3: TGTGCCAGCAGCCAAGATCGAGGAGGCCAAGAGACCCAGTACTTC.

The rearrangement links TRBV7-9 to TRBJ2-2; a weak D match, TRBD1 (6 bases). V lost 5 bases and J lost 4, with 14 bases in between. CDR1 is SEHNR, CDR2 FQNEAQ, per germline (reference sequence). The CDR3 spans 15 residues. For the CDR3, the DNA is TGTGCCAGCAGCCCCCGGACAGACCCCACCGGGGAGCTGTTTTTT. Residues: CASSPRTDPTGELFF. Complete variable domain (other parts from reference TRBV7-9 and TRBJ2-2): DTGVSQNPRHKITKRGQNVTFRCDPISEHNRLYWYRQTLGQGPEFLTYFQNEAQLEKSRLLSDRFSAERPKGSFSTLEIQRTEQGDSAMYLCASSPRTDPTGELFFGEGSRLTVL.

CDR3 sequence reads: CSATTGLAENIQYF. The CDR3 DNA reads TGCAGTGCTACCACAGGACTAGCGGAAAACATTCAGTACTTC. This rearrangement joins TRBV20-1 to TRBJ2-4; 10 bases map to TRBD2. Germline loops: CDR1 DFQATT, CDR2 SNEGSKA (reference sequence). After removal of 4 bases from V and 5 bases from J, the junction contained 5 bases not matched to a gene. This CDR3 region has 14 residues.

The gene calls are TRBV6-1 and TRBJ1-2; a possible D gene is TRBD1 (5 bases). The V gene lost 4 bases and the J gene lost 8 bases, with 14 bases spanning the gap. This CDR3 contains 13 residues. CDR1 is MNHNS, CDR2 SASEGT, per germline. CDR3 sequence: CASSVEGPAGYTF. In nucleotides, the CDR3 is TGTGCCAGCAGTGTAGAGGGACCCGCCGGCTACACCTTC.